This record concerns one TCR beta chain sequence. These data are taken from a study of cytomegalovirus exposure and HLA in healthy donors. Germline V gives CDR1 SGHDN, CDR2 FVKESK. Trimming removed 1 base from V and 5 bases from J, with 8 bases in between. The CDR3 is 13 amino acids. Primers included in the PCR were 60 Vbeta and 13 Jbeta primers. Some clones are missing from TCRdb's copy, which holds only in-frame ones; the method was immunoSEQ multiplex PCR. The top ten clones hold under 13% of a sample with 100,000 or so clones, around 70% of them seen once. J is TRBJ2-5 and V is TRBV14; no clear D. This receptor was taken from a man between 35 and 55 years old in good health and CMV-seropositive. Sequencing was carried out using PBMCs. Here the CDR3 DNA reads TGTGCCAGCAGCCAAGGGCTCAGGGAGACCCAGTACTTC. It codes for CASSQGLRETQYF.